This T cell receptor beta chain was captured by sequencing in a study of T-cell reconstitution after alpha-beta-depleted transplantation in children. For TCRbeta, the library was prepared with unique molecular identifiers. Using its own MiXCR run on the PCR reads, TCRdb lists one record per CDR3 protein. The sample contains around 800,000 distinct CDR3 sequences, approximately 15% of which appear only once. The CDR3 covers 14 residues. Germline trimming cut 6 bases from V and 3 bases from J; bases unmatched to any gene: 4. The V gene's germline CDR1 is DFQATT and CDR2 SNEGSKA (reference sequence). This rearrangement joins TRBV20-1 to TRBJ2-5, with 13 bases that match TRBD2. The sequencing here drew on PBMCs, mostly from graft donor cells, taken 360 days after TCRalphabeta/CD19-depleted stem cell transplant. The TCR comes from a male patient younger than 18 who had a stem cell transplant for acute lymphoblastic leukemia, so the T cells may come from the graft donor. CDR3: CSAELAGGEETQYF. As DNA, the CDR3 is TGCAGTGCGGAACTAGCGGGAGGGGAAGAGACCCAGTACTTC.